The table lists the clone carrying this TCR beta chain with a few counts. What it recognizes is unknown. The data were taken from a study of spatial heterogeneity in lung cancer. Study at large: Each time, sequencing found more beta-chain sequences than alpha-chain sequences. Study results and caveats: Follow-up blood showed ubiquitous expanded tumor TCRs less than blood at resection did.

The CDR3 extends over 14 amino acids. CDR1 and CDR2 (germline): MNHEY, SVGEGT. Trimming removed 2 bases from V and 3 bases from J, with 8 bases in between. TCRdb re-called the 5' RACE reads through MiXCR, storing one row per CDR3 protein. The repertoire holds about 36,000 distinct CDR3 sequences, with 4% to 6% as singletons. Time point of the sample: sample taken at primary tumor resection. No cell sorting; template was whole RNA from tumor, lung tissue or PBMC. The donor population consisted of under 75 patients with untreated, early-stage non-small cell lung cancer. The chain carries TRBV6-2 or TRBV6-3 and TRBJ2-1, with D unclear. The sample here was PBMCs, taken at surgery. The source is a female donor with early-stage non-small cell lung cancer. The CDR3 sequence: CASSYEWVYNEQFF. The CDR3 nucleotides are TGTGCCAGCAGTTACGAATGGGTCTACAATGAGCAGTTCTTC.